The T cell receptor beta chain described here comes from a study of cytomegalovirus exposure and HLA in healthy donors. The table lists this clone with a few counts. The CDR3 runs to 14 residues. Germline CDR1 LGHNA, CDR2 YNFKEQ. V was trimmed by 5 bases and J by 1 base, leaving 11 bases between them. In the PCR, 60 Vbeta and 13 Jbeta primers were used. Sequenced by immunoSEQ multiplex PCR; TCRdb stores in-frame clones only, minus some. The sample carries 85,000 to 100,000 clones, 60% to 80% recorded once. Sequencing input: PBMCs. This sequence was found in a man in his 60s in good health and CMV-seronegative. The V and J genes are TRBV4-2 and TRBJ1-1; D unclear. The CDR3 protein is CASSSLASNTEAFF. CDR3 DNA sequence: TGTGCCAGCAGCTCGCTAGCATCGAACACTGAAGCTTTCTTT.